The entry that follows covers one TCR beta chain sequence. The antigen is undetermined. Mismatch with germline at one junction end may stem from a read error. The read stops 3 residues short of the end of the CDR3; the missing end is completed from the germline J gene. The CDR3 has 15 amino acids. Germline V lookup: CDR1 LNHDA, CDR2 SQIVND (reference sequence). This entry comes from a study of T cell clonality in common variable immunodeficiency. Overall study results and limits: Fewer TCRbeta clones were shared among CVID subjects than controls. Common variable immunodeficiency TCR beta sequences reportedly had fewer deletions and N-nucleotide insertions.

Produced via immunoSEQ multiplex PCR; TCRdb's table is partial and in-frame only. The data list approximately 52,000 clones, none observed once; roughly 3.5% falls to the top ten. The gene calls are TRBV19 and TRBJ2-3; TRBD2 agrees at 8 bases. Sequencing used peripheral blood mononuclear cells. This receptor was obtained from a person aged 18 to 70 in good health. CDR3 bases read: TGTGCCAGTAGTATGGATCTTGGACTAGCAGAGACG. This gives the protein CASSMDLGLAET. Given in full, the CDR3 is CASSMDLGLAETQYF.